The T cell receptor beta chain described here comes from a study of long-term antiretroviral therapy in people with HIV. It was version v3.0 of the immunoSEQ assay that was run at survey level. Method: immunoSEQ multiplex PCR; TCRdb's copy keeps in-frame clones and lacks some. The table includes around 20,000 clones, 79% detected once. As regards this clone: Its target is not known.

General study results and limits: ART adherence, viral resistance and therapy changes were not recorded.

Germline V gene data show CDR1 as LNHNV and CDR2 as YYDKDF (reference sequence). This CDR3 is 17 amino acids long. V lost 1 base to trimming and J lost 2 bases; unmatched junction nucleotides: 7. This sequence joins TRBV15 and TRBJ2-2; the match to TRBD1 covers 7 bases. The source is a man aged 18 to 30 with HIV. The material was unsorted PBMCs, obtained at the start of antiretroviral therapy, before treatment. The chain's CDR3 is CATSRGRTGGNTGELFF. CDR3 DNA: TGTGCCACCAGCAGAGGGAGGACAGGAGGTAACACCGGGGAGCTGTTTTTT. The complete variable domain, with remaining parts taken from reference TRBV15 and TRBJ2-2, reads DAMVIQNPRYQVTQFGKPVTLSCSQTLNHNVMYWYQQKSSQAPKLLFHYYDKDFNNEADTPDNFQSRRPNTSFCFLDIRSPGLGDTAMYLCATSRGRTGGNTGELFFGEGSRLTVL.